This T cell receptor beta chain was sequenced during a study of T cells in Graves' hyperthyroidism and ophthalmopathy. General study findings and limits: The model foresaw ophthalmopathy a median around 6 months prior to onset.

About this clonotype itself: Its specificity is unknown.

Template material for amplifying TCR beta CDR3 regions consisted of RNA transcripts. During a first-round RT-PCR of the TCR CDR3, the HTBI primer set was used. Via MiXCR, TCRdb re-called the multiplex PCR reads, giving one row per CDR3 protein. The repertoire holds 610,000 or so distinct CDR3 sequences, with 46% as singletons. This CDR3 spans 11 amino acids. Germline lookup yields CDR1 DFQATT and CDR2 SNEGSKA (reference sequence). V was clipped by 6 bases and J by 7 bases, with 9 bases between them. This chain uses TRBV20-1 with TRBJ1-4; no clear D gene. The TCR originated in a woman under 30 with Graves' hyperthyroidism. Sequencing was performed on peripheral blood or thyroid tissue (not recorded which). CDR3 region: CSATDGEKLFF. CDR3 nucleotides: TGCAGTGCCACTGACGGTGAAAAACTGTTTTTT.